Shown below are 15 T cell receptor beta chains from a single sample sequenced in a study of siplizumab effects on memory and regulatory T cells. The assay was immunoSEQ multiplex PCR, and TCRdb's table has in-frame clones only and misses some. This sample has 100,000 to 120,000 clones; just under 95% occur once, and the top ten carry about 1.5%. Material: CD4+ T cells sorted from blood. These TCRs come from a human donor in good health.

The J gene is TRBJ2-2, the V gene TRBV18; D may match TRBD1 or TRBD2 (6 bases each). V was cut by 0 bases and J by 11 bases, with 10 bases left in between. The CDR3 has 13 amino acids. Germline CDR1 KGHSH, CDR2 LQKENI. CDR3 region: CASSPPEGGELFF. The DNA of the CDR3 is TGTGCCAGCTCACCACCGGAGGGGGGAGAGCTGTTTTTT.

The rearrangement joins TRBV14 to TRBJ2-3; no firm D call. CDR1 and CDR2 from the germline V gene are SGHDN and FVKESK. The V and J ends lost 1 base and 6 bases respectively, with 23 bases between them. The CDR3 covers 18 residues. The CDR3 is CASSQVASRFGSMDTQYF. CDR3 bases: TGTGCCAGCAGCCAAGTAGCCAGTAGGTTCGGCTCCATGGATACGCAGTATTTT. Drawing the rest from reference TRBV14 and TRBJ2-3, the complete variable domain is EAGVTQFPSHSVIEKGQTVTLRCDPISGHDNLYWYRRVMGKEIKFLLHFVKESKQDESGMPNNRFLAERTGGTYSTLKVQPAELEDSGVYFCASSQVASRFGSMDTQYFGPGTRLTVL.

This clone appeared a single time. V and J are TRBV6-5 and TRBJ2-5; no definite D call. The CDR3 is made up of 14 amino acids. V was clipped by 4 bases and J by 1 base, with 10 bases between them. Germline loops: CDR1 MNHEY, CDR2 SVGAGI. For the CDR3, the DNA is TGTGCCAGCAGTTTCTACGGGTTCCAAGAGACCCAGTACTTC. Protein product: CASSFYGFQETQYF.

The CDR3 reads CASSQGGVEAYEQYF. CDR3 sequence (DNA): TGCGCCAGCAGCCAAGGAGGGGTTGAGGCCTACGAGCAGTACTTC. V usage is TRBV4-1 and J usage is TRBJ2-7; D may correspond to TRBD1 or TRBD2 (5 bases each). The CDR3 is 15 residues long. V was pared by 1 base and J by 2 bases, with 12 bases between. Germline CDR1 is MGHRA and CDR2 is YSYEKL.

The chain uses TRBV12-5 and TRBJ1-1, with D perhaps TRBD1 (6 bases). The CDR3 is made up of 15 amino acids. CDR1 and CDR2 (germline): LGHNT, FRNRAP. V was pared by 0 bases and J by 2 bases, with 10 bases between. In nucleotides, the CDR3 is TGTGCTAGTGGTTTGGTACATGGGGGCAACACTGAAGCTTTCTTT. Its translation is CASGLVHGGNTEAFF. The full variable domain, completed using reference TRBV12-5 and TRBJ1-1, is DARVTQTPRHKVTEMGQEVTMRCQPILGHNTVFWYRQTMMQGLELLAYFRNRAPLDDSGMPKDRFSAEMPDATLATLKIQPSEPRDSAVYFCASGLVHGGNTEAFFGQGTRLTVV.

The chain is built from TRBV2 and TRBJ2-2, with D possibly matching TRBD1 (6 bases). Trimming took off 4 bases at V and 6 bases at J, with 9 bases between the two ends. The CDR3 totals 13 residues. Germline V CDR1 and CDR2: SNHLY, FYNNEI. The chain's CDR3 is CASSADSPGELFF. The CDR3 DNA reads TGTGCCAGCAGTGCGGACAGCCCCGGGGAGCTGTTTTTT.

This clone was seen only once. The rearrangement uses TRBV18 and TRBJ2-7, with 7 bases aligning to TRBD1. Germline lookup yields CDR1 KGHSH and CDR2 LQKENI. CDR3 length equals 13 residues. V was clipped by 1 base and J by 6 bases; unmatched bases: 3. In DNA form, the CDR3 reads TGTGCCAGCTCACCACTACAGGGGTCCGAGCAGTACTTC. As protein: CASSPLQGSEQYF.

This chain uses TRBV15 with TRBJ2-5; 8 bases line up with TRBD2. The CDR3 covers 16 residues. The J segment lost 7 bases and the V segment lost 8 bases, leaving 18 bases of the junction unmatched. The germline CDR1 and CDR2 sequences are LNHNV and YYDKDF (reference sequence). The CDR3 bases are TGTGCCACCGCAACCGGGCGGGAGGCCCTTGCAAGGACCCAGTACTTC. It codes for CATATGREALARTQYF.

The V call is TRBV5-1, the J call TRBJ2-3; 9 bases match TRBD2. The CDR3 runs to 16 residues. Germline V gene data show CDR1 as SGHRS and CDR2 as YFSETQ. J lost 2 bases, V lost 2 bases, and 6 bases had no gene match. CDR3 sequence: CASSFASGIHTDTQYF. DNA of the CDR3: TGCGCCAGCAGCTTCGCTAGCGGGATCCACACAGATACGCAGTATTTT.

The chain is built from TRBV2 and TRBJ2-3; D remains unclear. CDR1 is SNHLY, CDR2 FYNNEI, per germline. V dropped 7 bases and J dropped 6 bases, with 14 bases sitting between them. The CDR3 is made up of 13 amino acids. Here the CDR3 DNA reads TGTGCCAGCACCCTGACAAACGGGGATACGCAGTATTTT. Protein product: CASTLTNGDTQYF.

The sample holds one count of this clone. The chain recombines TRBV27 with TRBJ1-5; perhaps TRBD1 as D (5 bases). The CDR3 totals 14 residues. Germline V lookup: CDR1 MNHEY, CDR2 SMNVEV (reference sequence). Trimming removed 5 bases from V and 3 bases from J, with 11 bases in between. The CDR3 DNA reads as TGTGCCAGCAGTATGCAGGGTCTCAATCAGCCCCAGCATTTT. Protein product: CASSMQGLNQPQHF.

V usage is TRBV15 and J usage is TRBJ2-1; TRBD2 agrees at 11 bases. The J segment lost 5 bases and the V segment lost 4 bases, leaving 7 bases of the junction unmatched. Per germline, CDR1 LNHNV and CDR2 YYDKDF (reference sequence). The CDR3 is 16 residues long. The CDR3 reads CATSILSGRGNNEQFF. For the CDR3, the DNA is TGTGCCACCAGCATCCTTAGCGGGAGGGGCAACAATGAGCAGTTCTTC.

This clone was recorded once. The rearrangement uses TRBV6-5 and TRBJ1-1; D gene ambiguous. This CDR3 has 12 residues. CDR1 and CDR2 (germline): MNHEY, SVGAGI. V was cut by 5 bases and J by 1 base, with 5 bases left in between. The CDR3 loop reads CASSERNTEAFF. The CDR3 nucleotides are TGTGCCAGCAGTGAAAGGAACACTGAAGCTTTCTTT.

This chain links TRBV11-2 with TRBJ2-1; D is perhaps TRBD2 (5 bases). The CDR3 sequence is 15 residues long. Germline values: CDR1 SGHAT, CDR2 FQNNGV. Deletions cut 5 bases from V and 0 bases from J, with 11 bases between. CDR3 nucleotide sequence: TGTGCCAGCAGCCGAGGACTGCTCTCCTACAATGAGCAGTTCTTC. It translates to CASSRGLLSYNEQFF.

The chain joins TRBV19 to TRBJ2-2, with 8 positions matching TRBD1. Germline V lookup: CDR1 LNHDA, CDR2 SQIVND (reference sequence). The junction had 4 bases not matched to a gene; V was cut back by 5 bases and J by 2 bases. The CDR3 totals 15 residues. The CDR3 coding sequence is TGTGCCAGTAGTGTGGGACAGGTTAACACCGGGGAGCTGTTTTTT. This gives the protein CASSVGQVNTGELFF.